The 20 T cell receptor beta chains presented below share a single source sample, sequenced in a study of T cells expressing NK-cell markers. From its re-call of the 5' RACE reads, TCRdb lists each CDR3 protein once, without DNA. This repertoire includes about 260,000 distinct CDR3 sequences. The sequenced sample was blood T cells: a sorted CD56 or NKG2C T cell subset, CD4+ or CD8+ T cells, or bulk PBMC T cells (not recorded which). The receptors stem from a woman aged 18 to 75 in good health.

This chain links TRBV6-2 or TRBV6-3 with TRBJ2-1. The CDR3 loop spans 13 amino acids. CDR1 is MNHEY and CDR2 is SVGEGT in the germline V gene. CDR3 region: CASQDGSYNEQFF.

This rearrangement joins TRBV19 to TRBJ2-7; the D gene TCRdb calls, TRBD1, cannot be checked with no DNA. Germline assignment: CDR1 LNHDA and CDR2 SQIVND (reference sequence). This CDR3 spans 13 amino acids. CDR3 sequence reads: CASRAGQAYEQYF.

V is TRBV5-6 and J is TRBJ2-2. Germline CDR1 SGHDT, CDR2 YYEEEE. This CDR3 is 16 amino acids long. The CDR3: CASSLAPRSRTGELFF. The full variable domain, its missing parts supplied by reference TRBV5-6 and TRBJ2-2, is DAGVTQSPTHLIKTRGQQVTLRCSPKSGHDTVSWYQQALGQGPQFIFQYYEEEERQRGNFPDRFSGHQFPNYSSELNVNALLLGDSALYLCASSLAPRSRTGELFFGEGSRLTVL.

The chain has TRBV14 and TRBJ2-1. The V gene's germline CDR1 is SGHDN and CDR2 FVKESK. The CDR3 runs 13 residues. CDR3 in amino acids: CASARRSYNEQFF.

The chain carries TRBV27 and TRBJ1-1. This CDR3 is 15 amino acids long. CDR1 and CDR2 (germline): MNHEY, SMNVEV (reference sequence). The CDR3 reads CASRLTGLLNTEAFF.

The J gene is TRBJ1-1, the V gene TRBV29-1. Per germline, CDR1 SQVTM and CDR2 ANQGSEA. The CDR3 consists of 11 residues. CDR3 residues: CSVLGNTEAFF.

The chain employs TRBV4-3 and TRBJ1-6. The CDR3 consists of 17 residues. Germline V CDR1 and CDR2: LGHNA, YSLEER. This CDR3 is CASSQEAALSYNSPLHF.

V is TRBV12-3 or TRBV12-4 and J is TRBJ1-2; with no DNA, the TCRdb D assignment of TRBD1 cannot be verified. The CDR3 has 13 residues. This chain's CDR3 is CASSGQGNYGYTF.

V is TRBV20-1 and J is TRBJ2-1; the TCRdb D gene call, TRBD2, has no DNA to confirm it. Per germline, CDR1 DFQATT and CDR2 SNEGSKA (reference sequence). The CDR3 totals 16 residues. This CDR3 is CSARDLLAGRAHEQFF.

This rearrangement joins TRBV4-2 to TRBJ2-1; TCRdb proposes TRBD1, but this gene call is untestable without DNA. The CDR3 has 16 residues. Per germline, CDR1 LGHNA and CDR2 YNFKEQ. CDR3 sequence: CASSQVGQGASNEQFF.

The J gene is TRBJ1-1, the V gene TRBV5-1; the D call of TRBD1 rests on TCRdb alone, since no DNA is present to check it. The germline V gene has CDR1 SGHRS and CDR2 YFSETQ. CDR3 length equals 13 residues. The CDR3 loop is CASSNTATAEAFF.

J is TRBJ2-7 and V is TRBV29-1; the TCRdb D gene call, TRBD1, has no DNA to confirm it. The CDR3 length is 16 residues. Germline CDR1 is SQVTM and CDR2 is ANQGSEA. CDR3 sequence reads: CSVGGAPGTLSYEQYF.

CDR3: CASTVGARAGVYNEQFF. This chain connects TRBV19 to TRBJ2-1; the D call of TRBD2 rests on TCRdb alone, since no DNA is present to check it. The CDR3 has 17 amino acids. Germline V gene lookup returns CDR1 LNHDA and CDR2 SQIVND (reference sequence). Looking up the rest from reference TRBV19 and TRBJ2-1 gives the full variable domain: DGGITQSPKYLFRKEGQNVTLSCEQNLNHDAMYWYRQDPGQGLRLIYYSQIVNDFQKGDIAEGYSVSREKKESFPLTVTSAQKNPTAFYLCASTVGARAGVYNEQFFGPGTRLTVL.

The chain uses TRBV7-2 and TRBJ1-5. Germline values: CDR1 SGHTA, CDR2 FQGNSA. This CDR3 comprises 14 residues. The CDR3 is CASSPSEISQPQHF.

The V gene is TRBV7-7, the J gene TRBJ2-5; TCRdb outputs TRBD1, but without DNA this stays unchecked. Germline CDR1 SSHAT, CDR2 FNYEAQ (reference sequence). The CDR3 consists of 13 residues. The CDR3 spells CASSQQGGETQYF.

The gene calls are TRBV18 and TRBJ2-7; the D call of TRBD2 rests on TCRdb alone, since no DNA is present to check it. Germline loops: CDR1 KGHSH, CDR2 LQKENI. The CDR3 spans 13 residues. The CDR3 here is CASSPQRVYEQYF.

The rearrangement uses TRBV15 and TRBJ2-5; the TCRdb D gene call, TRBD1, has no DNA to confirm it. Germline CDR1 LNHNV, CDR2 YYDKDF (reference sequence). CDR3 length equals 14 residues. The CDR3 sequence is CATMRWGQQETQYF.

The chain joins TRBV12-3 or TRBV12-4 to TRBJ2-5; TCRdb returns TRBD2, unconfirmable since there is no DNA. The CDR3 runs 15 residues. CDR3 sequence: CASRGTSGGQETQYF.

The CDR3 loop is CASSIDSGRGSSYNEQFF. This chain connects TRBV19 to TRBJ2-1; without DNA, the TCRdb call of TRBD2 cannot be checked. The CDR3 is 18 amino acids. In germline, CDR1 is LNHDA, CDR2 SQIVND (reference sequence).

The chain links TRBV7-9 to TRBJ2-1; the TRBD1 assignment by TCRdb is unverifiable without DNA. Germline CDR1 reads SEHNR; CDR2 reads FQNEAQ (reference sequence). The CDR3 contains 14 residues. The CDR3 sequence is CASSLREAHNEQFF.